This T cell receptor (beta chain) was retrieved from a study of T-cell reconstitution after alpha-beta-depleted transplantation in children. This clonotype has only a few counts. The CDR3 totals 17 residues. CDR1 is SGHRS, CDR2 YFSETQ, per germline. V lost 5 bases, J lost 5 bases, and 23 bases lay in between. This sample's TCRbeta library carried unique molecular identifier barcodes. Via MiXCR, TCRdb re-called the PCR reads, giving one row per CDR3 protein. The data contain approximately 520,000 distinct CDR3 sequences, about 10% of them singletons. The sequenced sample was PBMCs, mostly from graft donor cells, obtained 180 days after TCRalphabeta/CD19-depleted stem cell transplant. The source of this sequence is a female patient aged 2 to 10 who had a stem cell transplant for aplastic anemia, so the T cells may come from the graft donor. The gene calls are TRBV5-1 and TRBJ2-1; D gene ambiguous. The CDR3 is CASSEMWKTYPNNEQFF. The CDR3 DNA follows: TGCGCCAGCAGTGAAATGTGGAAGACCTACCCCAACAATGAGCAGTTCTTC.